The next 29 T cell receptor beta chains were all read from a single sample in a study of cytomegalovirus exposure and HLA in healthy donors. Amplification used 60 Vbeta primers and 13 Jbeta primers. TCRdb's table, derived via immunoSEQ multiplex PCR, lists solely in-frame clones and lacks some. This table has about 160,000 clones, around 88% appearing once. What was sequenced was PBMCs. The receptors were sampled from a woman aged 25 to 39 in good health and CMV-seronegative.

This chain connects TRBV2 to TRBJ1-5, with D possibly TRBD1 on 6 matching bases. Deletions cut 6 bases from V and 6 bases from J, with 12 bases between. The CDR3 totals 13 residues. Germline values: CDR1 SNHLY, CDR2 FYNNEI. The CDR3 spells CASSGQRGQPQHF. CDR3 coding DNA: TGTGCCAGCAGCGGACAGCGCGGTCAGCCCCAGCATTTT.

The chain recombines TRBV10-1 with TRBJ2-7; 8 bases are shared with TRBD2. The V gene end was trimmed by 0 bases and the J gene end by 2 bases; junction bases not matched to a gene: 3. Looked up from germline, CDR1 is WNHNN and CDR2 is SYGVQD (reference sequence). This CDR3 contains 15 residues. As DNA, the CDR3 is TGCGCCAGCAGTGAGTCGGTAGCGGGGACCTACGAGCAGTACTTC. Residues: CASSESVAGTYEQYF.

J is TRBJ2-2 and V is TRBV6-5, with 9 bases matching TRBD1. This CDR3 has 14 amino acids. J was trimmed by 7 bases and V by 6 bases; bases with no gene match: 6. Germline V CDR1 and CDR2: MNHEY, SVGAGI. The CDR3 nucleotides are TGTGCCAGCAGCTACAGGGGGCCCGTCGGGGAGCTGTTTTTT. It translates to CASSYRGPVGELFF.

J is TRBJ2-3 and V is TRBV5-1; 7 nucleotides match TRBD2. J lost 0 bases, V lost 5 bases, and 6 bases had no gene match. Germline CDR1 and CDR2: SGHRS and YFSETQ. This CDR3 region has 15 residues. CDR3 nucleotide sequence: TGCGCCAGCAGTTCTCTAGCGGCAAGCACAGATACGCAGTATTTT. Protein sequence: CASSSLAASTDTQYF.

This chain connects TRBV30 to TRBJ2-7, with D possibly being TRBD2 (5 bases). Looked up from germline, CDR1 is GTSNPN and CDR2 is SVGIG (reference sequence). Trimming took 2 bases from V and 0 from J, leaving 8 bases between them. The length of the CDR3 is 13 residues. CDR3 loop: CAWSSDFSYEQYF. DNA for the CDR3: TGTGCCTGGAGTTCGGACTTCTCCTACGAGCAGTACTTC.

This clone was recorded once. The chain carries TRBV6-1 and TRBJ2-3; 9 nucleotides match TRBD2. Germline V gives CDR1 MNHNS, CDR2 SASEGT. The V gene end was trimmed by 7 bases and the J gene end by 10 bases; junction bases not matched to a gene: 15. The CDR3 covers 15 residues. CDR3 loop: CASKTSGPPGGSQYF. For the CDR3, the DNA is TGTGCCAGCAAAACTAGCGGGCCCCCCGGTGGTTCGCAGTATTTT.

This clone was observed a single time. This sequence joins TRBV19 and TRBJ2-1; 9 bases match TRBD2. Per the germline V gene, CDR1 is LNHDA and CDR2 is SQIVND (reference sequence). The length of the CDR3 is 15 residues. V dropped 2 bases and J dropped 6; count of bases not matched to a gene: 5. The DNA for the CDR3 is TGTGCCAGTAGTATATATAGCGGGAGTGGCAATGAGCAGTTCTTC. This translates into CASSIYSGSGNEQFF.

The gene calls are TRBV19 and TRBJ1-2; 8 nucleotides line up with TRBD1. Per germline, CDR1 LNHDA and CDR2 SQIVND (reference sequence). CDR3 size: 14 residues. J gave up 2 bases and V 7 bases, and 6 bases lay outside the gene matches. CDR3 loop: CASTKTGVNYGYTF. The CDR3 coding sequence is TGTGCCAGTACCAAGACAGGGGTGAACTATGGCTACACCTTC. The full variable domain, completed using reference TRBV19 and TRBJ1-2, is DGGITQSPKYLFRKEGQNVTLSCEQNLNHDAMYWYRQDPGQGLRLIYYSQIVNDFQKGDIAEGYSVSREKKESFPLTVTSAQKNPTAFYLCASTKTGVNYGYTFGSGTRLTVV.

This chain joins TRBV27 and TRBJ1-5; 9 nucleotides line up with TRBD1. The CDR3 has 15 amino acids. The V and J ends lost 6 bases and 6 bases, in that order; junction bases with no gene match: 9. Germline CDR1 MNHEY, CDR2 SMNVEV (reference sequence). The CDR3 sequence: CASRPTTGGVQPQHF. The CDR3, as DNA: TGTGCCAGCAGGCCTACCACAGGGGGCGTTCAGCCCCAGCATTTT.

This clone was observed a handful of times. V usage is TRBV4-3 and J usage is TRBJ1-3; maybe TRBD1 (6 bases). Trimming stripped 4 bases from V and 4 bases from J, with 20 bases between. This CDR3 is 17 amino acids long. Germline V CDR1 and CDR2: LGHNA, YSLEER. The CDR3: CASSPRGRGATGNTIYF. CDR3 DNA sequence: TGCGCCAGCAGCCCTAGAGGGCGGGGGGCTACGGGAAACACCATATATTTT.

The CDR3 nucleotides read TGTGCCAGCATGTTTGCAGGGGGCAACACCGGGGAGCTGTTTTTT. Its translation is CASMFAGGNTGELFF. This chain uses TRBV6-5 with TRBJ2-2; 8 bases match TRBD1. The CDR3 extends over 15 amino acids. Trimming at V came to 7 bases and at J to 2 bases, leaving 6 bases not matched to a gene. Germline CDR1 and CDR2: MNHEY and SVGAGI.

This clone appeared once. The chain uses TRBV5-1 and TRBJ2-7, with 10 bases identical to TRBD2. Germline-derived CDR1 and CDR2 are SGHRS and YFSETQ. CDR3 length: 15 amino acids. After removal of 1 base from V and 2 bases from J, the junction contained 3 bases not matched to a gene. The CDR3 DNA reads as TGCGCCAGCAGCTTGAGGACTAGCGGAACCTACGAGCAGTACTTC. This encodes CASSLRTSGTYEQYF. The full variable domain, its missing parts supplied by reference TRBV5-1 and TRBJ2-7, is KAGVTQTPRYLIKTRGQQVTLSCSPISGHRSVSWYQQTPGQGLQFLFEYFSETQRNKGNFPGRFSGRQFSNSRSEMNVSTLELGDSALYLCASSLRTSGTYEQYFGPGTRLTVT.

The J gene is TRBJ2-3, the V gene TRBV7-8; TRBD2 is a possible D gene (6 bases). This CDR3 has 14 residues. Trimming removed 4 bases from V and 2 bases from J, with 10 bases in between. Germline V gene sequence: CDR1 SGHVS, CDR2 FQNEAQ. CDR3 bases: TGTGCCAGCAGCTCCCGACTAGTCACAGATACGCAGTATTTT. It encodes CASSSRLVTDTQYF.

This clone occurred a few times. The CDR3 loop is CASSILGQIMNTEAFF. For the CDR3, the DNA is TGTGCCAGTAGCATCCTGGGACAGATAATGAACACTGAAGCTTTCTTT. The V and J genes are TRBV19 and TRBJ1-1; the match to TRBD1 covers 7 bases. Germline CDR1 LNHDA, CDR2 SQIVND (reference sequence). The junction had 10 bases not matched to a gene; V was cut back by 6 bases and J by 0 bases. CDR3 length: 16 residues.

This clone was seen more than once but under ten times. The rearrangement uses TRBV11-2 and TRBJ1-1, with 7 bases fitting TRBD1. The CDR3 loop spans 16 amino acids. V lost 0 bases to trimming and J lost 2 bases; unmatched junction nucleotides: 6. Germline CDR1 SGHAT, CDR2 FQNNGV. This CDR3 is CASSLEWGQRNTEAFF. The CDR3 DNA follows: TGTGCCAGCAGCTTAGAATGGGGACAGCGAAACACTGAAGCTTTCTTT.

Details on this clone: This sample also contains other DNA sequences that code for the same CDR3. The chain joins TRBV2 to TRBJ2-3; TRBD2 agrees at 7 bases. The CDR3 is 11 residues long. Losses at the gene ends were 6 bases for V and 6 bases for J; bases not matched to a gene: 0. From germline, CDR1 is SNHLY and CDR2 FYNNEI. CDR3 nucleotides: TGTGCCAGCAGGGGGGGGGATACGCAGTATTTT. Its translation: CASRGGDTQYF.

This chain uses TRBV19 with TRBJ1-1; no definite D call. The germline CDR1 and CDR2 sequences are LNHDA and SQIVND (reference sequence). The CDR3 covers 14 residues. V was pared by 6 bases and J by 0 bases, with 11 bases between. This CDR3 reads CASRTTTLNTEAFF. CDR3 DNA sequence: TGTGCCAGTAGAACCACAACCTTGAACACTGAAGCTTTCTTT.

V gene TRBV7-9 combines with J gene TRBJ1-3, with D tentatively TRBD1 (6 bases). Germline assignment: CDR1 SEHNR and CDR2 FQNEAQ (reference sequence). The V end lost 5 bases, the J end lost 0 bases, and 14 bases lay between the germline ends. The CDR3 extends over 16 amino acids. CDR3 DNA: TGTGCCAGCAGCCTACAGGGTACGACCTCTGGAAACACCATATATTTT. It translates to CASSLQGTTSGNTIYF.

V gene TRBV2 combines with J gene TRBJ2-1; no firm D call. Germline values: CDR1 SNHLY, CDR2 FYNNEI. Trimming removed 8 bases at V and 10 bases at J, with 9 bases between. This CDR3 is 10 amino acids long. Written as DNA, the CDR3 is TGTGCCAGCCCCGCCAGGGAGCAGTTCTTC. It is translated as CASPAREQFF.

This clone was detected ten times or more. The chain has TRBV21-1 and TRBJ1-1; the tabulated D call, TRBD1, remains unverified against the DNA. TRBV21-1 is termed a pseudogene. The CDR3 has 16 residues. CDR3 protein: CASSKVGETGVAEAFF. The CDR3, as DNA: TGTGCCAGCAGCAAAGTGGGAGAGACAGGGGTGGCTGAAGCTTTCTTT.

For the CDR3, the DNA is TGTGCCAGCGGCGTGGCGCAGGTGAGAGTAGATACGCAGTATTTT. Translation gives CASGVAQVRVDTQYF. V usage is TRBV11-2 and J usage is TRBJ2-3; D gene unclear. Per the germline V gene, CDR1 is SGHAT and CDR2 is FQNNGV. CDR3 length equals 15 residues. V lost 8 bases to trimming and J lost 5 bases, with 20 bases between them.

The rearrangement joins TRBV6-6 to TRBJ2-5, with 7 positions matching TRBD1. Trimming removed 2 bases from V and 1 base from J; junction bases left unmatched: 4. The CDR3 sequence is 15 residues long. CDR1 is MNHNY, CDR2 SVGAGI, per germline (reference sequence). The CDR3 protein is CASSYKTGPQETQYF. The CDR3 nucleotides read TGTGCCAGCAGTTACAAGACAGGGCCCCAAGAGACCCAGTACTTC.

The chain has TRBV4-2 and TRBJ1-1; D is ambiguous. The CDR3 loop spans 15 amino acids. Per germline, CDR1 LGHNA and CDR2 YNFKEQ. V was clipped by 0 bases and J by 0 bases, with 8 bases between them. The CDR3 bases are TGTGCCAGCAGCCAAGAAGTAGCGTTGAACACTGAAGCTTTCTTT. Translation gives CASSQEVALNTEAFF.

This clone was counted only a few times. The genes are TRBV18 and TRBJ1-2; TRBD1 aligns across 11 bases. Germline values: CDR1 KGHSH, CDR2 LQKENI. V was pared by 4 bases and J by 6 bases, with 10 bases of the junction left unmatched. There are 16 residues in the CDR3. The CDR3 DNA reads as TGTGCCAGCTCACTATCCGGGACAGGGGGGCTCGATGGCTACACCTTC. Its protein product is CASSLSGTGGLDGYTF. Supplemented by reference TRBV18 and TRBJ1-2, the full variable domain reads NAGVMQNPRHLVRRRGQEARLRCSPMKGHSHVYWYRQLPEEGLKFMVYLQKENIIDESGMPKERFSAEFPKEGPSILRIQQVVRGDSAAYFCASSLSGTGGLDGYTFGSGTRLTVV.

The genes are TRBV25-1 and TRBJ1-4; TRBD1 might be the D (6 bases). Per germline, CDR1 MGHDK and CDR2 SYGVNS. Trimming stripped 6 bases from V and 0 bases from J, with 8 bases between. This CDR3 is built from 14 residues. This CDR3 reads CASRAGATNEKLFF. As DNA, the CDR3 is TGTGCCAGCAGGGCAGGGGCAACTAATGAAAAACTGTTTTTT.

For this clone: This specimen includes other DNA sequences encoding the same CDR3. The CDR3 coding sequence is TGCGCCAGCAGCCGGACTAGCGGGGCCTACAATGAGCAGTTCTTC. Protein product: CASSRTSGAYNEQFF. The rearrangement joins TRBV5-1 to TRBJ2-1, with 12 bases identical to TRBD2. This CDR3 region has 15 residues. Germline CDR1 and CDR2: SGHRS and YFSETQ. V trimming: 4 bases; J trimming: 2 bases; junction bases outside the gene matches: 1.

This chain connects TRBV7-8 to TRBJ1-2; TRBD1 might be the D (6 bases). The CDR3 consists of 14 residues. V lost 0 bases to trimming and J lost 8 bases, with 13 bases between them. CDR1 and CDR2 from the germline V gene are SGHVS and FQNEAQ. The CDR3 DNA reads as TGTGCCAGCAGCTTAGCGGGGGGGGCGAGGGGCTACACCTTC. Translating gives CASSLAGGARGYTF.

The CDR3 spells CASSLYGTGDNQPQHF. In DNA form, the CDR3 reads TGTGCCAGCAGTTTATATGGGACAGGGGACAATCAGCCCCAGCATTTT. The rearrangement links TRBV28 to TRBJ1-5; 10 bases are a match to TRBD1. V shed 1 base, J shed 3 bases, and the junction held 3 bases outside the gene matches. CDR1 is MDHEN and CDR2 is SYDVKM in the germline V gene. The CDR3 sequence is 16 residues long.

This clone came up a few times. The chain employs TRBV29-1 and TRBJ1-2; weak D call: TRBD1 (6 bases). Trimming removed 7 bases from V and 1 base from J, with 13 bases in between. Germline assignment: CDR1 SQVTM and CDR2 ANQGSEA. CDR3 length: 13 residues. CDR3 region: CSAQDRDNYGYTF. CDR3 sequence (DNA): TGCAGCGCCCAGGACAGAGATAACTATGGCTACACCTTC.